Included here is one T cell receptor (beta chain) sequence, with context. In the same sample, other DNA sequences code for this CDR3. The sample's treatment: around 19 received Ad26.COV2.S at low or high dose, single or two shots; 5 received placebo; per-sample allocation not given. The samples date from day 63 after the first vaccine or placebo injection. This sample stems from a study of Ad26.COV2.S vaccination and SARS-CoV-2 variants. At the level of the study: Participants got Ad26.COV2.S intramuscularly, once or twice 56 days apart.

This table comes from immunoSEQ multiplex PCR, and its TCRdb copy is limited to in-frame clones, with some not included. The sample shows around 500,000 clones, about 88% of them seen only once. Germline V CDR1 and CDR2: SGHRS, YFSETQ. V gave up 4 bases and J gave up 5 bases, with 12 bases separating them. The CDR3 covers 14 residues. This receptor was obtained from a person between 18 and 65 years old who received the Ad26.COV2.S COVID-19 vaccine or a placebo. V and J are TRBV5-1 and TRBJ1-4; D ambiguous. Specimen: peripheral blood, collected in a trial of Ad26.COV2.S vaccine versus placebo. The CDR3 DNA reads TGCGCCAGCAGCCTGGGTCAGAGAAATGAAAAACTGTTTTTT. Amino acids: CASSLGQRNEKLFF. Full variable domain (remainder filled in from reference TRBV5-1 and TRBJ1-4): KAGVTQTPRYLIKTRGQQVTLSCSPISGHRSVSWYQQTPGQGLQFLFEYFSETQRNKGNFPGRFSGRQFSNSRSEMNVSTLELGDSALYLCASSLGQRNEKLFFGSGTQLSVL.